Described below is a single T cell receptor (beta chain) sequence and its context. Its antigen is not known. This record belongs to a study of hypomethylating agent response in myelodysplastic syndrome. Across the study: Complete response or hematologic improvement counted as response; others were non-responders. Whole-study results and caveats: Non-responders showed more contracted clonotypes post-treatment, while responders showed more novel ones.

Unmatched junction bases numbered 4, after V lost 3 bases and J lost 5 bases. Per germline, CDR1 KGHSH and CDR2 LQKENI. CDR3 length: 13 residues. The data were produced by immunoSEQ multiplex PCR, yet TCRdb's version contains in-frame clones alone and is incomplete. This table has around 4,400 clones, about 80% appearing once. V usage is TRBV18 and J usage is TRBJ2-7; 7 nucleotides agree with TRBD2. This TCR was recovered from a human donor with myelodysplastic syndrome. The source was bone marrow, collected before or after starting hypomethylating agent treatment for myelodysplastic syndrome (not recorded which). The CDR3 reads CASSPPGGNEQYF. CDR3 coding DNA: TGTGCCAGCTCACCCCCGGGAGGCAACGAGCAGTACTTC.